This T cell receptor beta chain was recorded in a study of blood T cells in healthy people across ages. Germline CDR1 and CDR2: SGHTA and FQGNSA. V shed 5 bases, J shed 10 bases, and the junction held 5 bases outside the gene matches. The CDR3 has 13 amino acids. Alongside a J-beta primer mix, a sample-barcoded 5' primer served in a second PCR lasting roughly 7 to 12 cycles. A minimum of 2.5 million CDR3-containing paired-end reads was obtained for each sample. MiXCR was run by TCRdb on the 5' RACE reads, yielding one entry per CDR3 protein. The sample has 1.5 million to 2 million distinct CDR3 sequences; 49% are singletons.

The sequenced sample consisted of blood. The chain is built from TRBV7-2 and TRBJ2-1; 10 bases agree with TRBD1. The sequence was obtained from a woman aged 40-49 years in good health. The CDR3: CASSGDRGLEQFF. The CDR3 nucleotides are TGTGCCAGCAGCGGCGACAGGGGGCTCGAGCAGTTCTTC.